The source of this TCR beta chain is a study of blood T cell repertoires in COVID-19. About the research overall: Samples of COVID-19 (acute and convalescent) were obtained from the United States, Italy and Spain. In each case, the material was cDNA or gDNA derived from T cells, B-cell-depleted T cells, or PBMCs.

The germline V gene encodes CDR1 LGHNA and CDR2 YNFKEQ. J lost 15 bases, V lost 1 base, and 10 bases had no gene match. The CDR3 consists of 15 residues. Methods used by the authors: Amplification of reference gene primers was used by the study to estimate nucleated cell counts. Repertoires were generated with immunoSEQ multiplex PCR, while TCRdb's copy carries only in-frame clones and drops some. The V and J calls and clone size were taken over from that table, and D and trimming were inferred from the DNA. The sample carries 220,000 or so clones, 82% recorded once. This chain uses TRBV4-2 with TRBJ2-3; TRBD2 matches at 13 bases. The origin of this receptor is a woman of 80 years or more with COVID-19, enrolled during active disease. Sequenced material: peripheral blood. Here the CDR3 reads CASSQVGGLAGVPYF. CDR3 nucleotides: TGTGCCAGCAGCCAAGTCGGTGGACTAGCGGGGGTCCCATATTTT.